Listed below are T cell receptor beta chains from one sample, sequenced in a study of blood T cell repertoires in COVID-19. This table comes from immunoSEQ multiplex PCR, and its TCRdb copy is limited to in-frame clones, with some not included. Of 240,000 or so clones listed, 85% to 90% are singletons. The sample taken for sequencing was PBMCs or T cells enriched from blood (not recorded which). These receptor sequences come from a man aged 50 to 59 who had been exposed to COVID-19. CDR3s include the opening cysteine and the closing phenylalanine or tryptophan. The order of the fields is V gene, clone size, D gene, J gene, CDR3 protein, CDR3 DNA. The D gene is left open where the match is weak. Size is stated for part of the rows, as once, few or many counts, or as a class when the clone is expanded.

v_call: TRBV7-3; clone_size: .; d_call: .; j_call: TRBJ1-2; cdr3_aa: CASSLTSSGGYTF; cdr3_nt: TGTGCCAGCAGCTTAACGTCTTCGGGGGGCTACACCTTC
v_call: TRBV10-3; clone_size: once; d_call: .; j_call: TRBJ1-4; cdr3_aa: CAISGNPSGGATNEKLFF; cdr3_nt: TGTGCCATCAGTGGGAATCCCAGCGGGGGTGCAACTAATGAAAAACTGTTTTTT
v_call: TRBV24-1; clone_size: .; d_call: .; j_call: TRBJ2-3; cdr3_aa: CATGQEVTDTQYF; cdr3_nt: TGTGCCACCGGCCAGGAAGTAACAGATACGCAGTATTTT
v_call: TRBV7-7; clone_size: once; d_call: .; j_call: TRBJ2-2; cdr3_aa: CASSLAPPGSAGELFF; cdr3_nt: TGTGCTAGCAGCTTAGCACCCCCGGGGAGCGCCGGGGAGCTGTTTTTT
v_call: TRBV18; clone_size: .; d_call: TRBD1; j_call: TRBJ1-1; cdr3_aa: CASSLGQGGTEAFF; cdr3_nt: TGTGCCAGCTCTCTAGGACAGGGAGGCACTGAAGCTTTCTTT
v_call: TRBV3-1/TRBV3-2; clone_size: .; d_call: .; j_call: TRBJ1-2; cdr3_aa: CASSQAGLRGYTF; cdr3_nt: TGTGCCAGCAGCCAAGCGGGACTCAGGGGCTACACCTTC
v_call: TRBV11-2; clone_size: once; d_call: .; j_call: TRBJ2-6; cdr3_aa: CASSLDIQVLSGANVLTF; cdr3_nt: TGTGCCAGCAGCTTAGATATTCAGGTCCTCTCTGGGGCCAACGTCCTGACTTTC
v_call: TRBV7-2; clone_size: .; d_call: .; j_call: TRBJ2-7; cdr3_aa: CASSRPGFSYEQYF; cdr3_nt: TGTGCCAGCAGCCGGCCCGGGTTCTCCTACGAGCAGTACTTC
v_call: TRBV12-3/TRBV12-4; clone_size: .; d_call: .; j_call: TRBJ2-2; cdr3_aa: CASSRDTGELFF; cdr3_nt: TGTGCCAGCAGTCGAGACACCGGGGAGCTGTTTTTT
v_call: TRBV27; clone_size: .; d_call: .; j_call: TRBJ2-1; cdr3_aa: CASSLSRFYNEQFF; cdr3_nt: TGTGCCAGCAGTTTGAGCCGATTCTACAATGAGCAGTTCTTC
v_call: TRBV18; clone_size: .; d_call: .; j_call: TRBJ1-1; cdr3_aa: CASSRRGFEGAEAFF; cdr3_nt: TGTGCCAGCTCTCGCAGGGGATTCGAGGGGGCTGAAGCTTTCTTT
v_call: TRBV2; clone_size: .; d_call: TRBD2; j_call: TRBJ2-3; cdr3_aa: CASSERGSGLSTDTQYF; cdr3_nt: TGTGCCAGCAGTGAAAGAGGTAGCGGGCTATCCACAGATACGCAGTATTTT
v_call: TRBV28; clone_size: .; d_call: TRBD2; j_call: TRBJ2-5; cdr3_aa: CASSALAGGETQYF; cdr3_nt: TGTGCCAGCAGTGCGCTAGCGGGAGGAGAGACCCAGTACTTC
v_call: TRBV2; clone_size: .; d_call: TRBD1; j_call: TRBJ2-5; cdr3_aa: CASRKTGGETQYF; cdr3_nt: TGTGCCAGCAGGAAGACAGGGGGGGAGACCCAGTACTTC
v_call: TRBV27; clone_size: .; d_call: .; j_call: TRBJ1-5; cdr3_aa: CASSLTGGQPQHF; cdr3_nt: TGTGCCAGCAGTCTCACGGGGGGTCAGCCCCAGCATTTT
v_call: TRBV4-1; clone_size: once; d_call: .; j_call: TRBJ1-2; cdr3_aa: CASSHQQASQDYGYTF; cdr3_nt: TGCGCCAGCAGCCACCAACAGGCAAGCCAGGACTATGGCTACACCTTC